The present T cell receptor beta chain was sequenced within a study of blood T cell repertoires in COVID-19. Across the whole study: The United States, Italy and Spain provided the acute and convalescent COVID-19 samples.

In the study's own analysis: How many nucleated cells were present was estimated from reference gene primer amplification. The assay was immunoSEQ multiplex PCR, and TCRdb's table has in-frame clones only and misses some. That table supplies the V and J calls and clone size; D and trimming were determined from the DNA. Of around 270,000 clones listed, about 89% are singletons. This clone was recorded a few times. This CDR3 has 15 amino acids. Trimming removed 4 bases at V and 4 bases at J, with 17 bases between. CDR1 and CDR2 from the germline V gene are SGHRS and YFSETQ. The specimen sequenced was peripheral blood. The chain carries TRBV5-1 and TRBJ1-1; D possibly corresponds to TRBD1 (5 bases). This TCR came from a man aged 25 to 45 with acute or convalescent COVID-19. This chain's CDR3 is CASSLGPAEGTEAFF. The DNA of the CDR3 is TGCGCCAGCAGCCTGGGGCCAGCTGAGGGCACTGAAGCTTTCTTT.